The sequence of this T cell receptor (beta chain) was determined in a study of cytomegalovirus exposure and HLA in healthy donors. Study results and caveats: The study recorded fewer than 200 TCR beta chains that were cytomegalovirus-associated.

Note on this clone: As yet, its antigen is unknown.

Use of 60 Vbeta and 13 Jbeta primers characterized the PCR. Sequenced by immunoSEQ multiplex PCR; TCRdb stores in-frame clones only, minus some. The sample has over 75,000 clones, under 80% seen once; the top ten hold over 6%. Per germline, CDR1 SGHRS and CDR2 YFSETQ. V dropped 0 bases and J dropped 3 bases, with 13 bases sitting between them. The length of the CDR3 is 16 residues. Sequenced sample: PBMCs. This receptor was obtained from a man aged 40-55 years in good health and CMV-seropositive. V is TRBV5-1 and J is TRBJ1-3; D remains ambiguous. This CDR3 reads CASSLDLTGGGNTIYF. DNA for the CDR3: TGCGCCAGCAGCTTGGACTTGACTGGCGGTGGAAACACCATATATTTT. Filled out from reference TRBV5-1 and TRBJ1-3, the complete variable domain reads KAGVTQTPRYLIKTRGQQVTLSCSPISGHRSVSWYQQTPGQGLQFLFEYFSETQRNKGNFPGRFSGRQFSNSRSEMNVSTLELGDSALYLCASSLDLTGGGNTIYFGEGSWLTVV.